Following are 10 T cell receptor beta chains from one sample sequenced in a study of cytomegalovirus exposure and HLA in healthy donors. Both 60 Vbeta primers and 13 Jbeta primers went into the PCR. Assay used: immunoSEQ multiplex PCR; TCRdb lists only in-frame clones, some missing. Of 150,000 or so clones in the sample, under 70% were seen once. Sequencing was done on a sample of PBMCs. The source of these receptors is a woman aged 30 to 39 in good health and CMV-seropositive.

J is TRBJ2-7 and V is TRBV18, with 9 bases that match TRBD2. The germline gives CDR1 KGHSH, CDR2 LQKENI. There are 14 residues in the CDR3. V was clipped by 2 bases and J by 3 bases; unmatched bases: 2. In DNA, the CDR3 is TGTGCCAGCTCACCATCAGCGGGGGGCTACGAGCAGTACTTC. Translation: CASSPSAGGYEQYF.

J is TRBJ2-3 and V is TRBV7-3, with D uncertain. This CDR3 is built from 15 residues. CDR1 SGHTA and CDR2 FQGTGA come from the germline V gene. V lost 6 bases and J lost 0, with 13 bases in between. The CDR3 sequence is CASSLGTVSTDTQYF. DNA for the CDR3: TGTGCCAGCAGTCTCGGTACAGTAAGCACAGATACGCAGTATTTT.

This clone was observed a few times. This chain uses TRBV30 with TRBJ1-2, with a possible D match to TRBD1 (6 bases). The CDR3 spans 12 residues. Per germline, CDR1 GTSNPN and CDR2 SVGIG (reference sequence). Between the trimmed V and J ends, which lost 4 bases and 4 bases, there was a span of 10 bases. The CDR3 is CAWNNRAYGYTF. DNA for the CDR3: TGTGCCTGGAACAACAGGGCCTATGGCTACACCTTC.

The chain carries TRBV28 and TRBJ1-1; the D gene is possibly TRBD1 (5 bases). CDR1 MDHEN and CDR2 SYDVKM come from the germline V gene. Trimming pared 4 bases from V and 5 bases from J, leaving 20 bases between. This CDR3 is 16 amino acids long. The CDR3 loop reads CASSSPGGGSGTEAFF. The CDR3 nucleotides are TGTGCCAGCAGTTCCCCGGGGGGAGGTTCGGGAACTGAAGCTTTCTTT. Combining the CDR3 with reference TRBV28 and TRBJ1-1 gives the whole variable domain DVKVTQSSRYLVKRTGEKVFLECVQDMDHENMFWYRQDPGLGLRLIYFSYDVKMKEKGDIPEGYSVSREKKERFSLILESASTNQTSMYLCASSSPGGGSGTEAFFGQGTRLTVV.

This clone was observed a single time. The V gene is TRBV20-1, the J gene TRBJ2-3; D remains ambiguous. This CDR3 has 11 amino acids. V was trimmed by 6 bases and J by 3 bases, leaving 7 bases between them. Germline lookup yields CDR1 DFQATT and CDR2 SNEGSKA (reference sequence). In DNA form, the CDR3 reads TGCAGTGCCACGACTACAGATACGCAGTATTTT. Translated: CSATTTDTQYF.

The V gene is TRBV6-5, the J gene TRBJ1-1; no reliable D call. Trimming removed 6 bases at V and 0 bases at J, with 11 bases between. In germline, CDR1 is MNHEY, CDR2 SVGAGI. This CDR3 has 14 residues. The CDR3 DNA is TGTGCCAGCAGCCGAGGGCTCATGAACACTGAAGCTTTCTTT. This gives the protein CASSRGLMNTEAFF.

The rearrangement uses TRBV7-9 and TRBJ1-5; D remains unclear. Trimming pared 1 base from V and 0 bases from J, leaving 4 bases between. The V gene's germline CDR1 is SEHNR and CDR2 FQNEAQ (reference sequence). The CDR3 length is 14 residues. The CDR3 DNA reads TGTGCCAGCAGCTTAGGACTTAGCAATCAGCCCCAGCATTTT. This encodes CASSLGLSNQPQHF. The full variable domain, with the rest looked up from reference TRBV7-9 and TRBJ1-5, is DTGVSQNPRHKITKRGQNVTFRCDPISEHNRLYWYRQTLGQGPEFLTYFQNEAQLEKSRLLSDRFSAERPKGSFSTLEIQRTEQGDSAMYLCASSLGLSNQPQHFGDGTRLSIL.

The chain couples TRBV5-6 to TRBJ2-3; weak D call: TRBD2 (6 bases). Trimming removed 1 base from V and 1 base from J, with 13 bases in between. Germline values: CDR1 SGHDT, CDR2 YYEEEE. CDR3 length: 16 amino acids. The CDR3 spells CASSLRLAYRTDTQYF. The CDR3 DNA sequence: TGTGCCAGCAGCTTGAGGCTAGCGTACCGCACAGATACGCAGTATTTT.

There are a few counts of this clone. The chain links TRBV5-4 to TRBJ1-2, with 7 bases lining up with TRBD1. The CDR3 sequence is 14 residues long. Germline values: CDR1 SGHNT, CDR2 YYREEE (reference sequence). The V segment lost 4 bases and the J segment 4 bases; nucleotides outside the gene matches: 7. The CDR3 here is CASSPDRVVYGYTF. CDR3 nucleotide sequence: TGTGCCAGCAGCCCCGACAGGGTAGTCTATGGCTACACCTTC. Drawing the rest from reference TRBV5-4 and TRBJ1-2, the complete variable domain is ETGVTQSPTHLIKTRGQQVTLRCSSQSGHNTVSWYQQALGQGPQFIFQYYREEENGRGNFPPRFSGLQFPNYSSELNVNALELDDSALYLCASSPDRVVYGYTFGSGTRLTVV.

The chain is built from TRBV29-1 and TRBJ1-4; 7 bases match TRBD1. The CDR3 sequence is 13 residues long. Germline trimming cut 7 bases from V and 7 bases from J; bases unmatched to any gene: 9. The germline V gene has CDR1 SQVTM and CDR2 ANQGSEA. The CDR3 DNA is TGCAGCGCGATGGGAAGGGGGCGTGAAAAACTGTTTTTT. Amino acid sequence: CSAMGRGREKLFF.